The present TCR beta chain was sequenced within a study of cytomegalovirus exposure and HLA in healthy donors (dated by TCRdb to about 2017). Background for the entire study: In an earlier analysis of under 750 of the donors, 276 Gb of sequence data and 100 million or so unique TCR beta sequences from about 180 million T cells were reported. An early release covering about 600 HLA-typed donors comprised about 290 gigabases of sequencing data and tens of millions of unique TCR sequences. The genetic ancestry cluster associated with self-reported Caucasian donors included over 80% of the approximately 430 genotyped donors. The study was designed to test whether signatures of past pathogen exposure could be identified by cataloging public T cell receptors. Using immunosequencing, the study profiled T cell repertoires from 550 to 750 subjects and related those repertoires to cytomegalovirus serostatus. In addition to the first cohort of around 670 subjects, a separate validation cohort of 120 different subjects was used. To predict cytomegalovirus infection status, the study combined high-throughput TCR immunosequencing, statistical association of individual TCRs with disease status, and machine learning. To study patterns of TCR occurrence, a later analysis re-analyzed previously published TCR beta repertoires from just over 650 donors and added high-resolution HLA genotyping. Rather than using new phenotypic data, the later analysis identified candidate immune exposures from TCR beta sequences and from how often those sequences occurred across donors. In an earlier analysis of several hundred of the donors, high-throughput TCR beta sequencing was used to judge whether each TCR beta V gene segment behaved as functional or pseudogenic. Alongside the repertoire data, information on donor age, sex, ethnicity and CMV serostatus was compiled. Genome-wide SNP genotypes for about 65% of the roughly 700 donors were used in a later genetic analysis, which treated that subset as a discovery cohort. Every discovery cohort repertoire had been produced on one sequencing platform. HLA typing included class I and class II loci at four-digit resolution. The number of donors typed differed by locus, with about 629-630 for A, B, C, DRB1 and DQB1, around 520 for DQA1, 606 for DPA1, and 400 to 490 for DPB1. About five DR-DQ haplotypes were handled as single units for association and clustering because linkage in the cohort was strong. On average, roughly 250,000 unique TCR beta nucleotide sequences were sequenced per donor among more than 350 genotyped donors of the cohort, with roughly 18% of those sequences being non-productive. What the research found in general, with its limitations: An association between a missense DCLRE1C variant and V-gene and J-gene trimming of TCR beta chains was found in a later genetic analysis and replicated in an independent cohort. Linkage disequilibrium might explain the correlated functional status among segregating V segments, but an unknown experimental factor could not be ruled out. The cohort was sequenced for TCR beta chains only, and without alpha or paired-chain data the features that could be detected were limited. Because counts were too low, roughly 16 rarely observed V segments, including chromosome 9 orphons, were excluded from the earlier analysis of about 500 of the donors. According to a later genetic analysis, donors in an Asian-associated ancestry cluster had fewer N-insertions in productive TCRs than the approximately 670-donor mean. A later analysis found that HLA-associated TCR beta chains were more clonally expanded and had lower generation probabilities than equally common non-associated chains. HLA typing was unavailable for some donors at each locus, so association tests used only the typed subset. Some IMGT-functional V segments, including TRBV6-2 and TRBV6-3, could not be distinguished by the 87-base-pair reads and were therefore excluded. In a later analysis, several top co-occurrence clusters were reported to appear linked to parvovirus B19, influenza, CMV and Epstein-Barr virus. An earlier analysis of several hundred of the donors showed that most TCR beta V segments appeared in productive rearrangements either about 90% or about 30% of the time, which broadly matched IMGT annotations. A group of highly shared sequence variants was considered likely to be a technical artifact of the sequencing pipeline. In both the original and validation cohorts, the classifier was reported to diagnose cytomegalovirus status with high specificity and sensitivity. A later analysis found that most CMV-associated TCR beta chains appeared HLA-restricted, with HLA associations seemingly driven largely by CMV exposure. When HLA alleles, especially DR and DQ, strongly co-occurred, TCR associations were difficult to assign to individual alleles. A later analysis associated 16,951 TCR beta sequences with specific HLA alleles at a false discovery rate of 0.05. In the study, some 160 TCR beta chains were listed as associated with cytomegalovirus. Roughly uniform sequencing depth across donors was assumed in presence/absence analyses, although this assumption may not hold. In vitro tests confirmed that a few of the cytomegalovirus-associated TCR beta chains recognize cytomegalovirus antigens. A further reported finding was that TCR beta sequences accurately predicted the HLA-A and HLA-B alleles for most subjects in the first cohort. In a later analysis, the rate of TCR association differed among HLA loci, with DRB1 alleles having the most associated TCRs and HLA-C alleles having the fewest. The authors suggested that the approach could potentially be generalized to other disease states and immunological phenotypes. The only immune exposure information available for the cohort was CMV serostatus. Most TCR sequences were observed very rarely across donors, whereas some public TCRs were present in many individuals.

As for this clone: This receptor's antigen is unknown.

The CDR3 sequence holds 15 residues, the cysteine and phenylalanine included. The retained sequence is limited to the CDR3, 45 bases, with the frame set at the first base. Relative to germline, V is 3 bases shorter and J is 1 base shorter, with 12 bases between their ends. CDR1 and CDR2, per the germline V gene, are ENHRY and SYGVKD. The cohort comprised hundreds of healthy bone marrow donors. At the time of sampling, every cohort member was nominally healthy, though immune exposures that went unrecorded were likely present. The donor was CMV seropositive and was included in the group of 289 seropositive cohort members. Each donor provided a peripheral blood sample, and peripheral blood mononuclear cells were used for TCR beta sequencing. The Qiagen DNeasy Blood Extraction Kit was used to extract genomic DNA from the blood cell samples. Libraries were made using the immunoSEQ multiplex PCR assay. A mixture of 60 forward primers for TCR Vbeta segments and 13 reverse primers for TCR Jbeta segments was used in the multiplex PCR. Amplification of the CDR3 region of rearranged TCR beta genes was performed with a multiplex PCR assay on genomic DNA. Amplified TCR beta libraries were sequenced as 87-base-pair reads on the Illumina HiSeq System. Processing in the source paper ran as follows. A later analysis counted about 80 million unique TCR beta chains across the 700 or so repertoires, and 10 million to 11 million of these chains were shared by at least two donors. A nearest-neighbor algorithm error-corrected the raw reads and collapsed the reads into unique sequences, merging closely related sequences to remove PCR and sequencing errors. To assign V, D and J gene segments, CDR3 sequences were aligned to IMGT reference sequences. For a sequence to be retained, a match of at least six nucleotides was required to both a V gene segment and a J gene segment. Rearrangements were called productive when the CDR3 lacked stop codons and stayed in frame with V and J; all others were non-productive. Following IMGT convention, CDR3 was defined as the stretch from the second conserved V-encoded cysteine up to the conserved J-encoded phenylalanine. In an earlier analysis of approximately 590 of the donors, sequences lacking an unambiguous match to a single V gene segment were excluded. In an earlier analysis of 587 of the donors, V segments were called functional above 56.7% productive rearrangements and were called segregating when the between-donor standard deviation exceeded 5%. A statistical classification framework was developed to diagnose cytomegalovirus status using the catalog of TCR beta chain sequences. A later analysis assigned V and J genes by comparing TCR nucleotide sequences with IMGT/GENE-DB human TR gene sequences. A later analysis assigned CDR3 sequences and most-parsimonious VDJ recombination scenarios with the TCRdist pipeline. A later analysis defined each TCR beta chain by its CDR3 amino acid sequence plus V-gene family, and excluded reads lacking a unique V-gene family. A later analysis removed 592 highly shared, low-generation-probability nucleotide sequences to deal with suspected cross-contamination and a sequencing artifact. In a later analysis, a clonal expansion index was calculated for each public chain from normalized within-repertoire ranks of inferred template counts. In a later analysis, generation probabilities were computed using a VDJ recombination model fitted to out-of-frame rearrangements, and the results were checked against IGoR. A later analysis scored TCR-TCR, TCR-HLA and TCR-CMV co-occurrence with hypergeometric tests, applying a repertoire-size bias correction to TCR pairs. In a later analysis, false discovery rates were estimated by permuting HLA or CMV assignments 20 times. In a later analysis, co-occurring TCRs were grouped with DBSCAN, and TCRdist sequence similarity was added when clustering was performed within HLA-allele-positive subsets. Co-occurrence clustering excluded repertoires with fewer than 30,000 or more than 120,000 public chains, plus five with anomalous nucleotide sharing. The table comes from immuneACCESS by way of TCRdb, which keeps in-frame sequences with V and J called. Part of the clones is missing from these tables; in studies checked, under half for an unresolved V gene and the rest for unknown reasons. V and J calls and clone size follow that table, whereas D and trimming were derived from the DNA. The table for this sample records tens of thousands of clones. The biggest ten clones account for approximately 15% of the sample.

This clonotype originated in a man aged 50 to 60 in good health and CMV-seropositive. The rearranged chain carries TRBV10-3 and TRBJ1-1; a tentative D call is TRBD1 (6 bases match). Sequencing used PBMCs. The DNA reads as follows: TGTGCCATCAGTGACAGGGGAAGGGGGAACACTGAAGCTTTCTTT. Its protein reads: CAISDRGRGNTEAFF.